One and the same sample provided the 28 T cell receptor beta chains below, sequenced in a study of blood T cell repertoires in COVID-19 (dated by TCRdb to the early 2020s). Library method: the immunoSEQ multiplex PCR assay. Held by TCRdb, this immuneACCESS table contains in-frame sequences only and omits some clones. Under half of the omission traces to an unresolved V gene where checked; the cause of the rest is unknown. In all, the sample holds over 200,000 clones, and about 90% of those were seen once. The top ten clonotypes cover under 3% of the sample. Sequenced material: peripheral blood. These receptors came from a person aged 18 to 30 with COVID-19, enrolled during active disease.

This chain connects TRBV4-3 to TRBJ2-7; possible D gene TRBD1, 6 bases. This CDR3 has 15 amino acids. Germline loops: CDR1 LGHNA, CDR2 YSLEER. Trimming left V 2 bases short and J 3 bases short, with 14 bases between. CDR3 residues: CASSQSGTPGYEQYF. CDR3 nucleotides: TGCGCCAGCAGCCAAAGTGGGACACCTGGCTACGAGCAGTACTTC.

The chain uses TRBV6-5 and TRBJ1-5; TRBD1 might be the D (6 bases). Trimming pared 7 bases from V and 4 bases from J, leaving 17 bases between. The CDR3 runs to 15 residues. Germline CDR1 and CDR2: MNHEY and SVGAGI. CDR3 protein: CASKVGVGGNQPQHF. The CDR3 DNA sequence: TGTGCCAGCAAGGTAGGGGTAGGGGGAAATCAGCCCCAGCATTTT.

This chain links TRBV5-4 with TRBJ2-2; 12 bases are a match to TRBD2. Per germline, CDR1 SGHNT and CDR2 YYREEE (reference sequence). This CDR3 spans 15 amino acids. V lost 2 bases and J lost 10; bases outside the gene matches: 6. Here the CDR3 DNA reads TGTGCCAGCAGCTTACGACTAGCGGGAGTGGAGGAGCTGTTTTTT. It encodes CASSLRLAGVEELFF.

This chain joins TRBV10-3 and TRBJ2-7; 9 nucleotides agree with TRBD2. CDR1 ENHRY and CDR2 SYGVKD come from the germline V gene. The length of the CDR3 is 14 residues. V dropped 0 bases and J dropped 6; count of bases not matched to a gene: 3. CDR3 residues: CAISESGLAPEQYF. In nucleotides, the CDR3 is TGTGCCATCAGTGAGTCGGGACTAGCTCCCGAGCAGTACTTC.

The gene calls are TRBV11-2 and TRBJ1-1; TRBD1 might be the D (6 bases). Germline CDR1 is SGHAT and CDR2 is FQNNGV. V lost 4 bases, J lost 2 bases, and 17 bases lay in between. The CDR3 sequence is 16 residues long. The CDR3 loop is CASSSPQGLSNTEAFF. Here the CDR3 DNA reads TGTGCCAGCAGCTCACCCCAGGGGTTATCTAACACTGAAGCTTTCTTT. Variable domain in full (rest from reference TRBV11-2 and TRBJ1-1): EAGVAQSPRYKIIEKRQSVAFWCNPISGHATLYWYQQILGQGPKLLIQFQNNGVVDDSQLPKDRFSAERLKGVDSTLKIQPAKLEDSAVYLCASSSPQGLSNTEAFFGQGTRLTVV.

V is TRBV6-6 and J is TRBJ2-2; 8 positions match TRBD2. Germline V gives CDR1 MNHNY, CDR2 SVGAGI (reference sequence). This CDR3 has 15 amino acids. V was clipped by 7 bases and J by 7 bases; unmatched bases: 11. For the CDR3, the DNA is TGTGCCAGCAATGGAGCGGGAGTCGCCGACGGGGAGCTGTTTTTT. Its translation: CASNGAGVADGELFF.

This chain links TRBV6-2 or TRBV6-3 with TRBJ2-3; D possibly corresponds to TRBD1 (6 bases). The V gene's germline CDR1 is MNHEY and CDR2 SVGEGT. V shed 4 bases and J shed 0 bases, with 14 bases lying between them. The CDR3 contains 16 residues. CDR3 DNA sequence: TGTGCCAGCAGTTGGCGGACAGACACTAGCACAGATACGCAGTATTTT. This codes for CASSWRTDTSTDTQYF.

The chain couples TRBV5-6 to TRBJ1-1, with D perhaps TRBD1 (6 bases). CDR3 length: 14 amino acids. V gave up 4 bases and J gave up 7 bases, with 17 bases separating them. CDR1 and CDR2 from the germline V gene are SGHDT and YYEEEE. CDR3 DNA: TGTGCCAGCAGCCTAAGGGGGGGAGGTAATGAAGCTTTCTTT. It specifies CASSLRGGGNEAFF.

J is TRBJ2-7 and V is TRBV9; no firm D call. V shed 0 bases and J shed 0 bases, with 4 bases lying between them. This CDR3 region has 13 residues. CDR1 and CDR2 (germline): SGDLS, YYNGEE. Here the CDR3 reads CASSVDSSYEQYF. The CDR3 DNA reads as TGTGCCAGCAGCGTAGACAGCTCCTACGAGCAGTACTTC.

CDR3 in amino acids: CASSFQEADEQYF. The DNA for the CDR3 is TGTGCCAGCAGCTTTCAGGAGGCCGACGAGCAGTACTTC. The gene calls are TRBV7-9 and TRBJ2-7, with D perhaps matching TRBD2 (5 bases). CDR1 is SEHNR, CDR2 FQNEAQ, per germline (reference sequence). V gave up 3 bases and J gave up 5 bases, with 11 bases separating them. CDR3 length equals 13 residues.

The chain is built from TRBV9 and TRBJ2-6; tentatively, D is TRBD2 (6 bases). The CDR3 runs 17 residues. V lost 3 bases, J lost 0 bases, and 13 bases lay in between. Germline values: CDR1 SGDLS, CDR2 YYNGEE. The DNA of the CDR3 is TGTGCCAGCAGCGAACGGGACTCCTACTCTGGGGCCAACGTCCTGACTTTC. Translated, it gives CASSERDSYSGANVLTF.

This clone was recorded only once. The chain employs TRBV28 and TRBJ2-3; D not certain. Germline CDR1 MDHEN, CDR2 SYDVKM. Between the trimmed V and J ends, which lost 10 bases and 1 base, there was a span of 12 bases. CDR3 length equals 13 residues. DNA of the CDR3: TGTGCCACATTCAGCGTACGCACAGATACGCAGTATTTT. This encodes CATFSVRTDTQYF.

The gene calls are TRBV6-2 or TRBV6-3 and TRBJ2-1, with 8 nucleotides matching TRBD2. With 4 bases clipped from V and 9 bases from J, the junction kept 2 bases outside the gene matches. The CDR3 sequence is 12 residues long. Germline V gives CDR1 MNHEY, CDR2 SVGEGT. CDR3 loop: CASSWGLGEQFF. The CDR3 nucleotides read TGTGCCAGCAGTTGGGGACTAGGTGAGCAGTTCTTC.

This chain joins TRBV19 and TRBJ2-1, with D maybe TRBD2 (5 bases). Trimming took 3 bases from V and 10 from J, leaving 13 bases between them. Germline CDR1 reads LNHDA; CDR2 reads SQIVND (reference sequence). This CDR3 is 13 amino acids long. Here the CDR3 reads CASSINGRREQFF. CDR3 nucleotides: TGTGCCAGTAGTATCAATGGGCGGAGGGAGCAGTTCTTC.

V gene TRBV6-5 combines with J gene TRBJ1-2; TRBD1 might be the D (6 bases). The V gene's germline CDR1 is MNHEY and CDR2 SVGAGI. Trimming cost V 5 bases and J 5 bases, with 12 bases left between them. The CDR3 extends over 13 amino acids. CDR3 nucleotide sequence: TGTGCCAGCAGTCGTTCAGGACAGTATGGCTACACCTTC. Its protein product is CASSRSGQYGYTF.

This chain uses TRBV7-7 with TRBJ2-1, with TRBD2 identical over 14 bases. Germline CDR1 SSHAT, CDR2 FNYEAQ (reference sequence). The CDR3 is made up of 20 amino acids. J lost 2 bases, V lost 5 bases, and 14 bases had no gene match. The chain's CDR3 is CASSVTGTSGRETPYNEQFF. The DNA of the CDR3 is TGTGCCAGCAGCGTCACCGGGACTAGCGGGAGAGAAACGCCCTACAATGAGCAGTTCTTC.

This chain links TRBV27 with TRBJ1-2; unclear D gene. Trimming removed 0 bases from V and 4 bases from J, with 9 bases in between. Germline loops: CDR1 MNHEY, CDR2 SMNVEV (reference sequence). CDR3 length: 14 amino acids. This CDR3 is CASSLSSTAYGYTF. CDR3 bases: TGTGCCAGCAGTTTATCGAGTACAGCCTATGGCTACACCTTC.

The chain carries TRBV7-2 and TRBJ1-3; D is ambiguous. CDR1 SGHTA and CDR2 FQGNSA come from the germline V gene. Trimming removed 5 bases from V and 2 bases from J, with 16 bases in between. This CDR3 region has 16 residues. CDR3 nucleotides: TGTGCCAGCAGCCCGATGCGGGCCCAACCTGGAAACACCATATATTTT. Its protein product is CASSPMRAQPGNTIYF.

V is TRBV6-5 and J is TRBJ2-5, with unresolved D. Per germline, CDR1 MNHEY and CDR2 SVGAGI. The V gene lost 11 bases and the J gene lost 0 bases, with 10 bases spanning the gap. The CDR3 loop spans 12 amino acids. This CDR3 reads CAGRLYQETQYF. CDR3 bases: TGTGCCGGCCGCTTGTACCAAGAGACCCAGTACTTC.

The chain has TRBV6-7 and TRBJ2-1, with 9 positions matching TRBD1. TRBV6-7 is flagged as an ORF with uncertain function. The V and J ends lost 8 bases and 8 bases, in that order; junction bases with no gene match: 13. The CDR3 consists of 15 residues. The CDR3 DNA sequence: TGTGCCAGCTCTCTTGGGGACAGGGATAAGGATGAGCAGTTCTTC. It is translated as CASSLGDRDKDEQFF.

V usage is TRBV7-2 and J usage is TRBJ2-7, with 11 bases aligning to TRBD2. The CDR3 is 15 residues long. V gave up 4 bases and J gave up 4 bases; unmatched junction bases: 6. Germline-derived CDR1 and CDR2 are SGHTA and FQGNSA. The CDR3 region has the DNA TGTGCCAGCAGCTCAGCCGGGACTAGCGGATACGAGCAGTACTTC. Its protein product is CASSSAGTSGYEQYF.

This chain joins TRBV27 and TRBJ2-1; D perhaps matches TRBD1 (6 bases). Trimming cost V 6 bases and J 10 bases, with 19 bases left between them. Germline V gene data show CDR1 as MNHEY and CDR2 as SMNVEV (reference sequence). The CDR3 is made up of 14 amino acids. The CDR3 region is CASSLSPGTKEQFF. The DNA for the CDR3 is TGTGCCAGCAGCCTCTCTCCCGGGACAAAAGAGCAGTTCTTC.

CDR3 in amino acids: CASSPTRDYYEQYF. DNA of the CDR3: TGTGCCAGCAGCCCTACTAGGGATTACTACGAGCAGTACTTC. This chain uses TRBV7-2 with TRBJ2-7, with D possibly matching TRBD2 (5 bases). The CDR3 spans 14 residues. V lost 5 bases, J lost 3 bases, and 14 bases lay in between. Per germline, CDR1 SGHTA and CDR2 FQGNSA.

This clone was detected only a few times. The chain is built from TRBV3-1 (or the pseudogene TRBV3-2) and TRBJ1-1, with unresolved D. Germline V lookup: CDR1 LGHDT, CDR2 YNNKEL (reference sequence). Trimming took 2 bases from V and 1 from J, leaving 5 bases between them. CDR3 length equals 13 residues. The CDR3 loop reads CASSQTENTEAFF. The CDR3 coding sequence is TGTGCCAGCAGCCAAACAGAGAACACTGAAGCTTTCTTT.

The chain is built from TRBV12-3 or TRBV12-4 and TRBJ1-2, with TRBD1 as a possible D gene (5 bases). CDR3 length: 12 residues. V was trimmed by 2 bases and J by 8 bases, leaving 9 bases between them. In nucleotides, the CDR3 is TGTGCCAGCAGTTTATCCAGGGAAGGCTACACCTTC. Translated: CASSLSREGYTF.

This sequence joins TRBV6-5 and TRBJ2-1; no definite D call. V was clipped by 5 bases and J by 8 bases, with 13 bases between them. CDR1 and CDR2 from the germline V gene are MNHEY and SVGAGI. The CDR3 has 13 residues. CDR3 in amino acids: CASSMLNEDEQFF. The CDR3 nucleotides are TGTGCCAGCAGTATGCTAAATGAGGATGAGCAGTTCTTC.

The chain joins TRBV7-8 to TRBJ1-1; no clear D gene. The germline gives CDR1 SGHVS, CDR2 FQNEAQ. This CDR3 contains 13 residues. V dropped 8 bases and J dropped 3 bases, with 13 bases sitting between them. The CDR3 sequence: CASVRGGDTEAFF. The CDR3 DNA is TGTGCCAGCGTTCGGGGAGGTGACACTGAAGCTTTCTTT.

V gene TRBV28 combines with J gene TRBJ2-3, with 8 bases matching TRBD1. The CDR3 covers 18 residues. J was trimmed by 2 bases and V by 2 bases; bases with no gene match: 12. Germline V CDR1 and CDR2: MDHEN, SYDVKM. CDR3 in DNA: TGTGCCAGCAGTTTAGCCACCGGGACAGGAGTCCACACAGATACGCAGTATTTT. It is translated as CASSLATGTGVHTDTQYF.